This TCR beta chain was recovered during a study of cytomegalovirus exposure and HLA in healthy donors. The study's findings and limits: The classifier reportedly diagnosed cytomegalovirus status with high sensitivity and specificity. Researchers reported that three CMV-associated chains were confirmed in vitro as CMV antigen-specific.

The repertoire was sequenced with immunoSEQ multiplex PCR; TCRdb's copy has only in-frame clones and lacks some. The sample records hundreds of thousands of clones, less than 90% being singletons. Comments on this clone: Its target is not known.

Germline-derived CDR1 and CDR2 are PRHDT and FYEKMQ (reference sequence). The V and J ends lost 9 bases and 5 bases, in that order; junction bases with no gene match: 10. CDR3 length equals 14 residues. Sequencing used PBMCs. This rearrangement joins TRBV13 to TRBJ1-1; 9 bases fit TRBD1. The source of this sequence is a man between 18 and 35 years old in good health and CMV-seropositive. The CDR3 sequence: CASSFADRGTEAFF. CDR3 bases: TGTGCCAGTAGTTTTGCGGACAGGGGAACTGAAGCTTTCTTT.